This is a list of T cell receptor beta chains from one sample in a study of blood T cell repertoires in COVID-19. Clones were read by immunoSEQ multiplex PCR, and TCRdb kept only the in-frame ones, dropping some. The table includes some 42,000 clones, 75% to 90% detected once. Sequencing was done on a sample of peripheral blood. The receptors shown here come from a man aged 25 to 45 with active or convalescent COVID-19. Each CDR3 is given without its conserved first and last residue. Clone size is stated in some rows and not others, as once, few, many or a class when expanded.

cdr3_aa,v_call,cdr3_length,clone_size,j_call
ASSLVGQGSYQPQH,TRBV7-2,14,-,TRBJ1-5
ASSLNTEAF,TRBV5-4,9,-,TRBJ1-1
ASSIDPRQGVKAF,TRBV19,13,-,TRBJ1-1
ASSVGTTGRLSPLH,TRBV6-6,14,-,TRBJ1-6
ATSDPGQGNYGYT,TRBV24-1,13,-,TRBJ1-2
ASSPPVARLNTEAF,TRBV18,14,-,TRBJ1-1
ASRRQGTYNEQF,TRBV11-3,12,-,TRBJ2-1
ASSLGGQGAHSSYNEQF,TRBV7-9,17,-,TRBJ2-1
ASSLSGPINSGANVLT,TRBV27,16,-,TRBJ2-6
ASSLGGANTEAF,TRBV7-3,12,once,TRBJ1-1
AWSRQTDTQY,TRBV30,10,-,TRBJ2-3
ASSPFSVPTNEQF,TRBV7-3,13,-,TRBJ2-1
ASSPLAGTDTQY,TRBV19,12,-,TRBJ2-3
SAGQNSPLH,TRBV20-1,9,-,TRBJ1-6
ASSEWQGNEQF,TRBV2,11,-,TRBJ2-1
ASSRDSGSYNSPLH,TRBV11-2,14,few,TRBJ1-6
ASSLTGGYQETQY,TRBV5-1,13,-,TRBJ2-5
ASSQDHVLTDSTDTQY,TRBV3-1/TRBV3-2,16,-,TRBJ2-3
ASSYQGLNTGELF,TRBV6-2/TRBV6-3,13,-,TRBJ2-2
ASSPDGQGEAF,TRBV18,11,-,TRBJ1-1
ASSEMATGSPLH,TRBV6-1,12,once,TRBJ1-6
ASSSLVRGNTGELF,TRBV6-5,14,-,TRBJ2-2
ASSAGWDRDNSPLH,TRBV5-4,14,-,TRBJ1-6
SAGTGAHGELF,TRBV29-1,11,-,TRBJ2-2
ASRTENQPQH,TRBV2,10,-,TRBJ1-5
ASSTRTGENTIY,TRBV11-2,12,-,TRBJ1-3
ASSLIPSSGGSSAEQY,TRBV18,16,few,TRBJ2-7
ATSDLEAGGEKNQPQH,TRBV24-1,16,-,TRBJ1-5
ASSRWDPKREGRNGELF,TRBV11-3,17,-,TRBJ2-2
SHEQALWTQY,TRBV29-1,10,-,TRBJ2-5
ASSFTWRETQY,TRBV27,11,-,TRBJ2-5
ASRLTPPQH,TRBV10-1,9,few,TRBJ1-5
ASSQWKAGPSNEQF,TRBV4-2,14,-,TRBJ2-1
ASSAGQGYNQPQH,TRBV9,13,-,TRBJ1-5
ASSHLQGSSGNTIY,TRBV13,14,-,TRBJ1-3
ATSERDSNYGYT,TRBV24-1,12,-,TRBJ1-2
SVVTGSADTQY,TRBV29-1,11,few,TRBJ2-3
ASSLSGTGGFSSYNEQF,TRBV11-2,17,-,TRBJ2-1
ASSIRTGGTEGHEQF,TRBV5-1,15,-,TRBJ2-1
ASSIAPGQGAGETQY,TRBV19,15,-,TRBJ2-5
ATNSGDGLNTEAF,TRBV19,13,-,TRBJ1-1
ASSQGLAGGLDTQY,TRBV3-1/TRBV3-2,14,once,TRBJ2-3
ASSPGISSGANVLT,TRBV7-2,14,-,TRBJ2-6
ASSQGTGWANTEAF,TRBV4-1,14,-,TRBJ1-1
ASSLYRGAGSPLH,TRBV6-5,13,-,TRBJ1-6
ASSPREGSNQPQH,TRBV6-5,13,-,TRBJ1-5
ASSYTAAVIDNYGYT,TRBV19,15,-,TRBJ1-2
ATKSGQTPQETQY,TRBV24-1,13,-,TRBJ2-5
ASSSGLAFYEQY,TRBV6-2/TRBV6-3,12,few,TRBJ2-7
ASSETRGKRGETQY,TRBV2,14,-,TRBJ2-5
ASSPGASQPQH,TRBV18,11,-,TRBJ1-5
ATSDLEKDRGTDTQY,TRBV24-1,15,once,TRBJ2-3